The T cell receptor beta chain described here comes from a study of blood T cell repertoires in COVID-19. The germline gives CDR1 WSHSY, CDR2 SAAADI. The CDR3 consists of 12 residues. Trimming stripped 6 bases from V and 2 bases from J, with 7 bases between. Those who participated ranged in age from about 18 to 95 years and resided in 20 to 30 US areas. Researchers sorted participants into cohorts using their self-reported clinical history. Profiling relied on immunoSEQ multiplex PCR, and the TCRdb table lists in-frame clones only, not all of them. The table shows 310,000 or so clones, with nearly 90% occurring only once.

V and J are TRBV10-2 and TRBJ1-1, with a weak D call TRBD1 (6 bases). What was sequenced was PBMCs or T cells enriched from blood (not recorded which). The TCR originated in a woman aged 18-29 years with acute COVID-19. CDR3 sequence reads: CASRGGNTEAFF. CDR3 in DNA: TGCGCCAGCAGAGGGGGTAACACTGAAGCTTTCTTT.